This T cell receptor beta chain was observed in a study of T-cell memory formation after mild COVID-19. General study results and limits: The finding that pre-infection memory included some responding clones suggested that cross-reactive memory joined. There was a balanced CD4/CD8 profile in clones contracting day 15 to 85, and later expanders leaned CD4+. Contracting CD8+ clones were enriched in EMRA, CD4+ mainly in CM and EM.

TCRdb independently ran MiXCR on the 5' RACE reads; one entry per CDR3 protein. This sample has hundreds of thousands of distinct CDR3 sequences, with 23% found just once. The CDR3 covers 16 residues. The V gene lost 5 bases and the J gene lost 1 base, with 15 bases spanning the gap. Per germline, CDR1 LNHDA and CDR2 SQIVND (reference sequence). This clonotype was seen a single time. Its matching antigen is unknown. This receptor was identified in an adult woman who had mild COVID-19 (a few samples of this study predate the infection). Cell type and time point are not known. The source material was PBMCs or a T cell subset sorted from them (not recorded which). The chain has TRBV19 and TRBJ2-1; no firm D call. CDR3 region: CASSPGAGTSYNEQFF. Here the CDR3 DNA reads TGTGCCAGTAGTCCTGGCGCAGGAACTTCCTACAATGAGCAGTTCTTC.